A single T cell receptor beta chain is shown here with its context. The data were obtained in a study of T cell changes during pregnancy in multiple sclerosis. Some clones are missing from TCRdb's copy, which holds only in-frame ones; the method was immunoSEQ multiplex PCR. The sample has tens of thousands of clones; roughly nine tenths are singletons. V was pared by 6 bases and J by 0 bases, with 9 bases of the junction left unmatched. Germline V gene data show CDR1 as MDHEN and CDR2 as SYDVKM. This CDR3 comprises 16 residues. V is TRBV28 and J is TRBJ1-1; 8 bases are shared with TRBD1. The sequence derives from a female donor with multiple sclerosis, enrolled in a pregnancy study. The sample here was CD4+ T cells from peripheral blood mononuclear cells, taken after pregnancy. The CDR3 sequence is CASSIIQGAVNTEAFF. The DNA of the CDR3 is TGTGCCAGCAGCATCATCCAGGGGGCAGTGAACACTGAAGCTTTCTTT.